This TCR beta chain was sequenced for a study of T cells expressing NK-cell markers. General study findings and limits: CD8+ T cells in over five donors included dominant NKG2C+ clonotypes at roughly 1.0-7.0%.

Synthesis of TCR beta cDNA relied on 5'RACE template switching carrying UMIs. TCRdb re-called the 5' RACE reads; one entry per CDR3 protein, DNA not given. The listing records roughly 430,000 distinct CDR3 sequences. A remark on this clonotype: Its antigen is unidentified.

From germline, CDR1 is SEHNR and CDR2 FQNEAQ (reference sequence). CDR3 length: 16 residues. The origin of this receptor is a woman aged 18 to 69 in good health. The V gene is TRBV7-9, the J gene TRBJ2-1. Sequencing was carried out using blood T cells: a sorted CD56 or NKG2C T cell subset, CD4+ or CD8+ T cells, or bulk PBMC T cells (not recorded which). The CDR3 loop is CASSLAGKAAYNEQFF.